This T cell receptor (beta chain) was recovered during a study of blood T cells in healthy people across ages. Study conclusions and caveats: More naive CD4+ cells and higher diversity marked long-lived donors relative to aged donors. Across the age range, TCR beta diversity per million T cells fell in a roughly linear way.

The CDR3 sequence is 21 residues long. The germline V gene encodes CDR1 WNHNN and CDR2 SYGVQD (reference sequence). J was trimmed by 0 bases and V by 10 bases; bases with no gene match: 21. Then a second PCR, running about 7 to 11 cycles, was carried out with a sample-barcoded 5' primer and a J-beta primer mix. TCRdb re-derived calls from the 5' RACE reads in MiXCR, one entry per CDR3 protein. The sample holds 1.5 million to 2 million distinct CDR3 sequences, about 35% seen once. This clonotype was counted only a few times. Its antigen is as yet unknown. The sequenced sample was blood. V gene TRBV10-1 combines with J gene TRBJ2-1; the match to TRBD2 covers 13 bases. This clonotype originated in a woman between 25 and 40 years old in good health. The CDR3 sequence is CATHGQISGTSGTCSYNEQFF. The CDR3 DNA follows: TGCGCCACTCACGGACAGATATCCGGGACTAGCGGGACATGCTCCTACAATGAGCAGTTCTTC.